The clone carrying this T cell receptor beta chain was counted between two and nine times. What it recognizes is unknown. The data originate from a study of cytomegalovirus exposure and HLA in healthy donors. This PCR relied on a set of 60 Vbeta primers and 13 Jbeta primers. Clones were read by immunoSEQ multiplex PCR, and TCRdb kept only the in-frame ones, dropping some. The profile shows some 150,000 clones, more than 75% of them singletons. Notes on the study in general: Many donors shared some public TCRs, even though most TCR sequences were rare.

Sequencing was carried out using PBMCs. The origin of this receptor is a woman between 18 and 30 years old in good health and CMV-seronegative.

Here the CDR3 reads CASSFGFSGDEKLFF. In DNA, the CDR3 is TGTGCCAGCAGCTTTGGGTTCTCAGGGGATGAAAAACTGTTTTTT. This sequence joins TRBV9 and TRBJ1-4; a weak D match, TRBD1 (6 bases). The V and J ends lost 4 bases and 6 bases respectively, with 16 bases between them. Looked up from germline, CDR1 is SGDLS and CDR2 is YYNGEE. This CDR3 comprises 15 residues.